What follows describes a single TCR beta chain. The data originate from a study of cytomegalovirus exposure and HLA in healthy donors. J gave up 3 bases and V 6 bases, and 6 bases lay outside the gene matches. Per germline, CDR1 SGHVS and CDR2 FNYEAQ. The CDR3 sequence is 15 residues long. 13 Jbeta primers and 60 Vbeta primers were used for the PCR. The assay was immunoSEQ multiplex PCR, and TCRdb's table has in-frame clones only and misses some. The repertoire holds more than 130,000 clones, with roughly 79% as singletons. The V gene is TRBV7-6, the J gene TRBJ2-2; 8 bases are shared with TRBD1. The TCR was taken from a male donor in good health and CMV-seronegative. The specimen was PBMCs. CDR3 sequence (DNA): TGTGCCAGCAGATTGACAGGGGCGGACACCGGGGAGCTGTTTTTT. Translating gives CASRLTGADTGELFF.